These T cell receptor beta chains were read from a single sample in a study of cytomegalovirus exposure and HLA in healthy donors. The repertoire was sequenced with immunoSEQ multiplex PCR; TCRdb's copy has only in-frame clones and lacks some. The data show 200,000 to 250,000 clones, around four fifths seen once. Sequencing was done on a sample of PBMCs. The source of these receptors is a woman aged 18-29 years in good health and CMV-seronegative. Each CDR3 is given with its conserved first and last residue. The D gene is left open where the match is weak. Size is omitted from some rows. Given values are once, few, many or a class for expanded clones.

>TRBD1|TRBV5-1|TRBJ2-7|.
CASSFRKDREYEQYF
TGCGCCAGCAGCTTCCGCAAGGACAGGGAATACGAGCAGTACTTC
>TRBD1|TRBV9|TRBJ1-3|.
CASSVTGGQSTGNTIYF
TGTGCCAGCAGCGTAACAGGGGGCCAGAGTACTGGAAACACCATATATTTT
>.|TRBV6-1|TRBJ1-3|.
CASSHRTELKNF
TGTGCCAGCAGTCATCGGACAGAATTAAAGAATTTT
>.|TRBV6-1|TRBJ1-4|.
CASSVMRDEKLFF
TGTGCCAGCAGTGTTATGCGAGACGAAAAACTGTTTTTT
>.|TRBV4-1|TRBJ2-5|.
CASSQGHGAGTQETQYF
TGCGCCAGCAGCCAAGGTCATGGAGCGGGGACACAAGAGACCCAGTACTTC
>TRBD1|TRBV14|TRBJ2-7|.
CASSPWTGNLYEQYF
TGTGCCAGCAGCCCTTGGACAGGGAATCTCTACGAGCAGTACTTC
>.|TRBV30|TRBJ1-2|once
CAWTPGGGYGYTF
TGTGCCTGGACTCCCGGGGGGGGATATGGCTACACCTTC
>TRBD2|TRBV30|TRBJ2-7|.
CAWSGTSSYEQYF
TGTGCCTGGAGTGGGACTAGCTCCTACGAGCAGTACTTC
>.|TRBV9|TRBJ1-3|.
CASSGTLRAYSGNTIYF
TGTGCCAGCAGTGGAACCCTGCGGGCTTACTCTGGAAACACCATATATTTT
>.|TRBV5-1|TRBJ2-1|.
CASSLGQYNEQFF
TGCGCCAGCAGCTTGGGACAGTACAATGAGCAGTTCTTC
>.|TRBV7-6|TRBJ2-3|.
CASSLAGYTDTQYF
TGTGCCAGCAGCTTAGCGGGTTACACAGATACGCAGTATTTT
>.|TRBV2|TRBJ1-1|.
CASRGVTEAFF
TGTGCCAGCAGGGGGGTCACTGAAGCTTTCTTT
>.|TRBV29-1|TRBJ1-2|.
CSVRAQDNYGYTF
TGCAGCGTGAGGGCACAGGACAACTATGGCTACACCTTC
>TRBD1|TRBV27|TRBJ2-7|.
CASSSGTGGPYEQYF
TGTGCCAGCAGTTCCGGGACAGGGGGTCCCTACGAGCAGTACTTC
>.|TRBV7-8|TRBJ2-7|few
CASASGGTALYEQYF
TGTGCCAGCGCATCGGGTGGGACTGCCCTCTACGAGCAGTACTTC
>.|TRBV5-1|TRBJ2-1|.
CASSLEGVNEQFF
TGCGCCAGCAGCTTGGAGGGGGTCAATGAGCAGTTCTTC
>.|TRBV18|TRBJ1-6|.
CASSPEQLNSPLHF
TGTGCCAGCTCACCCGAACAGTTAAATTCACCCCTCCACTTT
>TRBD1|TRBV5-1|TRBJ1-4|.
CASSLVAGGTNEKLFF
TGCGCCAGCAGCTTGGTGGCAGGGGGGACTAATGAAAAACTGTTTTTT
>.|TRBV11-2|TRBJ2-1|once
CASRTPRAEQFF
TGTGCCAGCCGAACCCCCAGGGCTGAGCAGTTCTTC
>.|TRBV7-2|TRBJ2-3|.
CASSLGGMSTDTQYF
TGTGCCAGCAGCTTAGGGGGGATGAGCACAGATACGCAGTATTTT
>.|TRBV6-5|TRBJ1-1|.
CASTKKRGAATFF
TGTGCCAGCACCAAAAAGAGGGGGGCAGCCACTTTCTTT
>TRBD1|TRBV5-1|TRBJ1-2|.
CASRPTGTANYGYTF
TGCGCCAGCAGGCCGACAGGGACAGCTAACTATGGCTACACCTTC
>.|TRBV11-2|TRBJ2-3|.
CASSFTDRTVDTQYF
TGTGCCAGCAGCTTTACCGACAGGACGGTAGATACGCAGTATTTT
>.|TRBV30|TRBJ2-2|.
CAWEEPTGELFF
TGTGCCTGGGAAGAGCCTACCGGGGAGCTGTTTTTT
>TRBD2|TRBV7-8|TRBJ2-7|few
CASSSGTIGEQYF
TGTGCCAGCAGCAGCGGGACTATAGGCGAGCAGTACTTC
>.|TRBV29-1|TRBJ2-1|.
CSGRHSANEQFF
TGCAGCGGCCGACATTCGGCAAATGAGCAGTTCTTC
>TRBD1|TRBV30|TRBJ2-7|.
CAWSREADRAGEQYF
TGTGCCTGGAGCCGAGAAGCGGACAGGGCGGGCGAGCAGTACTTC
>TRBD1|TRBV6-5|TRBJ2-2|once
CASSSTGTGNTGELFF
TGTGCCAGCAGTTCAACCGGGACAGGGAACACCGGGGAGCTGTTTTTT
>TRBD2|TRBV14|TRBJ2-1|.
CASSPWEGEIYNEQFF
TGTGCCAGCAGCCCTTGGGAGGGAGAGATATACAATGAGCAGTTCTTC
>.|TRBV7-9|TRBJ2-7|few
CASSDGPHLAPYEQYF
TGTGCCAGCAGCGACGGACCTCACCTAGCCCCCTACGAGCAGTACTTC
>.|TRBV7-6|TRBJ2-6|.
CASSPRSGVTGANVLTF
TGTGCCAGCAGCCCTCGTTCGGGGGTGACTGGGGCCAACGTCCTGACTTTC